This paragraph reports one T cell receptor (beta chain). This sample was taken from a study of blood T cell repertoires in COVID-19. Germline loops: CDR1 LNHNV, CDR2 YYDKDF (reference sequence). The J segment lost 6 bases and the V segment lost 2 bases, leaving 12 bases of the junction unmatched. The CDR3 has 16 residues. Per the original methods: Reference gene primer amplification gave estimated nucleated cell counts. The method was immunoSEQ multiplex PCR; TCRdb's version includes in-frame clones alone and lacks a portion of them. The DNA gave D and trimming, while V, J and clone size come from that table. This sample yields 250,000 to 350,000 clones, of which 80% to 90% are seen a single time; 5.3% belongs to the top ten. Residents of about two dozen US areas, aged roughly 18 to 89 years, made up the participants. Assignment of participants to cohorts was predicated upon participant-reported clinical history. Recovery meant two consecutive negative NP/OP PCR tests, professional clearance, or resolved symptoms.

The sequenced sample consisted of PBMCs or T cells enriched from blood (not recorded which). This chain links TRBV15 with TRBJ1-1, with 7 bases matching TRBD1. The TCR originated in a woman aged 25 to 39 who had recovered from COVID-19. CDR3 in DNA: TGTGCCACCAGCAGACCCATTACAGGGGCGGGCCCTGAAGCTTTCTTT. Translated: CATSRPITGAGPEAFF.